The 18 T cell receptor beta chains below were found in one sample sequenced in a study of cytomegalovirus exposure and HLA in healthy donors. Vbeta (60) and Jbeta (13) primers were used in the PCR. Clones were sequenced by immunoSEQ multiplex PCR, and TCRdb holds only the in-frame ones, with some missing. Of 140,000 to 150,000 clones listed, roughly four fifths are singletons. The sequenced material came from PBMCs. The receptor source for this set is a woman aged 60-75 years in good health and CMV-seropositive.

The rearrangement links TRBV6-1 to TRBJ1-5; 10 bases are a match to TRBD1. Trimming took 8 bases from V and 7 from J; bases not matched to a gene: 5. The CDR3 spans 13 residues. From germline, CDR1 is MNHNS and CDR2 SASEGT. CDR3 protein: CASGDRGEQPQHF. The CDR3 coding sequence is TGTGCCAGCGGGGACAGGGGAGAACAGCCCCAGCATTTT.

V and J are TRBV28 and TRBJ1-5; no clear D. Germline CDR1 reads MDHEN; CDR2 reads SYDVKM. Deletions cut 3 bases from V and 4 bases from J, with 7 bases between. The length of the CDR3 is 13 residues. The chain's CDR3 is CASSFLVNQPQHF. DNA of the CDR3: TGTGCCAGCAGTTTTTTAGTAAATCAGCCCCAGCATTTT.

In this sample, this clone turned up once. The J gene is TRBJ2-7, the V gene TRBV18; TRBD2 matches at 13 bases. Germline CDR1 reads KGHSH; CDR2 reads LQKENI. Trimming cost V 5 bases and J 2 bases; bases outside gene matches: 3. This CDR3 region has 15 residues. The CDR3 DNA sequence: TGTGCCAGCTCAACTACTAGCGGGAGGGCCTACGAGCAGTACTTC. The encoded protein is CASSTTSGRAYEQYF.

The V call is TRBV2, the J call TRBJ1-1, with 7 bases lining up with TRBD1. CDR1 is SNHLY, CDR2 FYNNEI, per germline. V dropped 3 bases and J dropped 0; count of bases not matched to a gene: 13. The CDR3 sequence is 18 residues long. The DNA of the CDR3 is TGTGCCAGCAGTGAGCCTGCGACAGGGAATTCTGTGAACACTGAAGCTTTCTTT. It codes for CASSEPATGNSVNTEAFF.

This rearrangement joins TRBV9 to TRBJ1-1, with TRBD1 matching over 8 bases. Trimming cost V 2 bases and J 6 bases; bases outside gene matches: 6. This CDR3 contains 14 residues. From germline, CDR1 is SGDLS and CDR2 YYNGEE. In DNA form, the CDR3 reads TGTGCCAGCAGCGTTCAGGGGGCGCTCTCTGAAGCTTTCTTT. It codes for CASSVQGALSEAFF.

This clone was found a few times. The V and J genes are TRBV4-1 and TRBJ1-5; a weak D match, TRBD1 (5 bases). The germline gives CDR1 MGHRA, CDR2 YSYEKL. Trimming stripped 2 bases from V and 7 bases from J, with 12 bases between. This CDR3 comprises 14 residues. Here the CDR3 DNA reads TGCGCCAGCAGCCAATCAGGGCGGGAGCAGCCCCAGCATTTT. Translating gives CASSQSGREQPQHF.

The CDR3 nucleotides read TGTGCCAGCAGTTTAACAGGGTTCTATGGCTACACCTTC. It yields the protein CASSLTGFYGYTF. The chain joins TRBV6-5 to TRBJ1-2; possible D gene TRBD1, 6 bases. The length of the CDR3 is 13 residues. CDR1 MNHEY and CDR2 SVGAGI come from the germline V gene. Trimming cost V 4 bases and J 4 bases, with 10 bases left between them.

The gene calls are TRBV5-1 and TRBJ2-7; D might be TRBD1 (6 bases). The germline V gene has CDR1 SGHRS and CDR2 YFSETQ. Deletions cut 1 base from V and 6 bases from J, with 8 bases between. This CDR3 comprises 12 residues. CDR3 protein: CASSLKGVEQYF. The CDR3 DNA sequence: TGCGCCAGCAGCTTGAAGGGGGTCGAGCAGTACTTC.

The V gene is TRBV7-9, the J gene TRBJ2-3; D perhaps matches TRBD2 (6 bases). Germline lookup yields CDR1 SEHNR and CDR2 FQNEAQ (reference sequence). Trimming left V 1 base short and J 2 bases short, with 16 bases between. There are 17 residues in the CDR3. This chain's CDR3 is CASSLGAGTGYTDTQYF. The DNA of the CDR3 is TGTGCCAGCAGCTTAGGAGCCGGGACTGGATACACAGATACGCAGTATTTT.

The rearrangement uses TRBV2 and TRBJ2-7, with D possibly being TRBD1 (5 bases). Germline CDR1 SNHLY, CDR2 FYNNEI. CDR3 size: 15 residues. Trimming shortened V by 7 bases and J by 7 bases, and 23 bases separated the two germline ends. CDR3 in amino acids: CASMKDTGTPREQYF. The CDR3, as DNA: TGTGCCAGCATGAAAGACACAGGAACCCCTAGGGAGCAGTACTTC.

The chain is built from TRBV7-8 and TRBJ2-5, with D possibly TRBD1 on 6 matching bases. Near its end, the DNA agrees better with TRBJ2-7, so the J call may be wrong. Germline V CDR1 and CDR2: SGHVS, FQNEAQ. The CDR3 runs 13 residues. This chain's CDR3 is CASSLDRAYEQYF. Written as DNA, the CDR3 is TGTGCCAGCAGCTTAGACAGGGCCTACGAGCAGTACTTC.

This sequence joins TRBV4-1 and TRBJ2-2; 13 nucleotides agree with TRBD2. The length of the CDR3 is 17 residues. The germline CDR1 and CDR2 sequences are MGHRA and YSYEKL. The ends lost 2 bases at V and 5 bases at J; junction bases unmatched: 5. CDR3 bases: TGCGCCAGCAGCCAACACCAACTAGCGGGAGGGACCGGGGAGCTGTTTTTT. Protein product: CASSQHQLAGGTGELFF.

The genes are TRBV11-2 and TRBJ2-5, with 7 positions matching TRBD1. The assigned J gene may be wrong: the sequence end matches TRBJ2-7 better. Per the germline V gene, CDR1 is SGHAT and CDR2 is FQNNGV. The CDR3 extends over 16 amino acids. CDR3 loop: CASRSSSGTVSYEQYF. CDR3 DNA sequence: TGTGCCAGCAGATCCTCAAGTGGGACAGTCTCCTACGAGCAGTACTTC.

In DNA form, the CDR3 reads TGTGCCAGCAGTGCCGGGACAGGTGCCAGCGGAGAGACCCAGTACTTC. Encoded protein: CASSAGTGASGETQYF. This rearrangement joins TRBV2 to TRBJ2-5, with TRBD1 matching over 8 bases. The CDR3 totals 16 residues. The germline V gene has CDR1 SNHLY and CDR2 FYNNEI. V was clipped by 4 bases and J by 4 bases; unmatched bases: 11.

The chain has TRBV11-2 and TRBJ2-5, with 9 bases that match TRBD2. Unmatched junction bases numbered 5, after V lost 1 base and J lost 5 bases. Germline V gene data show CDR1 as SGHAT and CDR2 as FQNNGV. This CDR3 spans 15 amino acids. CDR3 in DNA: TGTGCCAGCAGCTTAGGTGCGGGAGGGCGGGAGACCCAGTACTTC. This codes for CASSLGAGGRETQYF. The full variable domain, in which reference TRBV11-2 and TRBJ2-5 provide the parts outside the CDR3, is EAGVAQSPRYKIIEKRQSVAFWCNPISGHATLYWYQQILGQGPKLLIQFQNNGVVDDSQLPKDRFSAERLKGVDSTLKIQPAKLEDSAVYLCASSLGAGGRETQYFGPGTRLLVL.

This clone was counted once. The chain uses TRBV18 and TRBJ2-7, with 9 bases matching TRBD1. CDR1 KGHSH and CDR2 LQKENI come from the germline V gene. V shed 2 bases, J shed 1 base, and the junction held 3 bases outside the gene matches. The CDR3 is made up of 15 amino acids. The CDR3 DNA sequence: TGTGCCAGCTCACCAGGGACAGGGCGATCCTACGAGCAGTACTTC. This encodes CASSPGTGRSYEQYF.

This clone showed up just a few times. The chain joins TRBV6-1 to TRBJ1-2; 8 bases are a match to TRBD1. The CDR3 spans 16 residues. Trimming removed 4 bases from V and 2 bases from J; junction bases left unmatched: 9. Germline V gives CDR1 MNHNS, CDR2 SASEGT. This CDR3 reads CASSASTGTGNYGYTF. The CDR3 DNA reads TGTGCCAGCAGTGCCTCTACCGGGACAGGAAACTATGGCTACACCTTC.

The chain couples TRBV7-9 to TRBJ1-2; D unresolved. The germline V and J ends were trimmed by 0 bases and 7 bases, with 15 bases remaining between them. Per germline, CDR1 SEHNR and CDR2 FQNEAQ (reference sequence). This CDR3 region has 15 residues. CDR3 amino acids: CASSLAEGRRSGYTF. The CDR3 bases are TGTGCCAGCAGCTTAGCGGAGGGAAGGAGAAGTGGCTACACCTTC.